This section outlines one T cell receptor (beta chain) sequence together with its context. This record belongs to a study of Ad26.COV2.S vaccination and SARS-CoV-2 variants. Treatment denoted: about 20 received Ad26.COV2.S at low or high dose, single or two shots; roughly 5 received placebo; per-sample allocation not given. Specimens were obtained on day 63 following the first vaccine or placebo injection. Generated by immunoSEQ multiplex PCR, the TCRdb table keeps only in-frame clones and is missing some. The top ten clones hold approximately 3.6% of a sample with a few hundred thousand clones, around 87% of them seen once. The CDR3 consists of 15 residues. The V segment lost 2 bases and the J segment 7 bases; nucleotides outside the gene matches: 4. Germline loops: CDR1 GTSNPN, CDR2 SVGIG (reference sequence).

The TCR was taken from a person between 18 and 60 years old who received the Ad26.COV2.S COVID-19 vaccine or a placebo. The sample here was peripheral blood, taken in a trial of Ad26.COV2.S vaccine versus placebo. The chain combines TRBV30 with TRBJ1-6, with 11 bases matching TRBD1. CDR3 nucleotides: TGTGCCTGGAGTTCCGGGACAGGGGGGAATTCACCCCTCCACTTT. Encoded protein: CAWSSGTGGNSPLHF.